This TCR beta chain was obtained from a study of blood T cell repertoires in COVID-19. Across the study: The United States, Italy and Spain were the sources of the acute and convalescent COVID-19 samples. T cells, B-cell-depleted T cells, or PBMCs provided the cDNA or gDNA that served as material.

Germline CDR1 and CDR2: MNHEY and SVGAGI. Germline trimming cut 7 bases from V and 4 bases from J; bases unmatched to any gene: 10. The CDR3 loop spans 15 amino acids. Original processing notes: Amplification with reference gene primers provided the estimates of nucleated cell counts. The assay was immunoSEQ multiplex PCR, and TCRdb's table has in-frame clones only and misses some. V, J and clone size were drawn from that table, and D and trimming were deduced from the DNA. The sample carries tens of thousands of clones, about nine tenths recorded once. This sequence originates from a man aged 60 to 69 with active COVID-19. The source material was peripheral blood. This sequence joins TRBV6-5 and TRBJ1-2, with 9 bases that match TRBD1. This chain's CDR3 is CASTTGDRASYGYTF. Written as DNA, the CDR3 is TGTGCCAGCACCACCGGGGACAGGGCCTCCTATGGCTACACCTTC.